A single sample is the source of the 19 T cell receptor beta chains below, sequenced in a study of T cell repertoires in cytomegalovirus infection. These receptors are not linked to any known antigen. TCRdb processed the reads anew with MiXCR; each CDR3 protein has one entry. The sample records around 540,000 distinct CDR3 sequences, about 33% being singletons. Sequencing used cultured PBMCs, obtained from culture after CMV antigen stimulation. These receptors originate from a human donor in good health (CMV status not recorded). Some clones in this sample may be carry-over from other donors' samples.

The sample holds many counts of this clonotype. J is TRBJ2-1 and V is TRBV7-2, with D possibly matching TRBD2 (5 bases). The V gene lost 4 bases and the J gene lost 5 bases, with 12 bases spanning the gap. The CDR3 is made up of 14 amino acids. Per germline, CDR1 SGHTA and CDR2 FQGNSA. Here the CDR3 reads CASSSLTRDNEQFF. The CDR3 nucleotides are TGTGCCAGCAGCTCACTAACTAGGGACAATGAGCAGTTCTTC.

This clonotype was observed a handful of times. The rearrangement links TRBV20-1 to TRBJ2-5; 7 positions match TRBD2. Per germline, CDR1 DFQATT and CDR2 SNEGSKA (reference sequence). This CDR3 spans 17 amino acids. The V and J ends lost 0 bases and 5 bases, in that order; junction bases with no gene match: 15. CDR3 sequence (DNA): TGCAGTGCTAGAGATCAAGGACTAGGCAGCCTAGGGGAGACCCAGTACTTC. Its protein product is CSARDQGLGSLGETQYF.

This clonotype is a singleton in its sample. This chain connects TRBV6-5 to TRBJ2-1, with TRBD1 matching over 7 bases. The CDR3 runs to 14 residues. The germline V gene encodes CDR1 MNHEY and CDR2 SVGAGI. J gave up 9 bases and V 0 bases, and 5 bases lay outside the gene matches. CDR3 DNA sequence: TGTGCCAGCAGTTACTCCCCAGGGGGATTTGAGCAGTTCTTC. It is translated as CASSYSPGGFEQFF.

This clonotype has more than one count but fewer than ten. The rearrangement joins TRBV12-3 or TRBV12-4 to TRBJ1-2; D may be TRBD1 (6 bases). Trimming removed 1 base at V and 6 bases at J, with 15 bases between. The CDR3 consists of 15 residues. This CDR3 reads CASSLVVGAPDGYTF. CDR3 sequence (DNA): TGTGCCAGCAGTTTAGTGGTGGGGGCGCCGGATGGCTACACCTTC.

This clonotype was picked up a small number of times. This sequence joins TRBV6-6 and TRBJ2-5; D not resolved. CDR3 length: 13 residues. Trimming shortened V by 0 bases and J by 8 bases, and 10 bases separated the two germline ends. CDR1 is MNHNY, CDR2 SVGAGI, per germline (reference sequence). Written as DNA, the CDR3 is TGTGCCAGCAGTTACTCGCCCTATGGAACCCAGTACTTC. This sequence encodes CASSYSPYGTQYF.

A few counts support this clonotype. V and J are TRBV7-8 and TRBJ2-7, with a weak D call TRBD2 (7 bases). The V end lost 8 bases, the J end lost 3 bases, and 14 bases lay between the germline ends. This CDR3 has 13 amino acids. Per the germline V gene, CDR1 is SGHVS and CDR2 is FQNEAQ. The CDR3 region is CASGGGGNYEQYF. The CDR3 coding sequence is TGTGCCAGCGGGGGGGGCGGGAACTACGAGCAGTACTTC.

The V gene is TRBV5-1, the J gene TRBJ1-4; 8 bases fit TRBD1. The junction had 7 bases not matched to a gene; V was cut back by 4 bases and J by 5 bases. CDR1 and CDR2 from the germline V gene are SGHRS and YFSETQ. There are 15 residues in the CDR3. CDR3 nucleotides: TGCGCCAGCAGCAGGGCAGGGGGCATGAATGAAAAACTGTTTTTT. Translation gives CASSRAGGMNEKLFF.

The chain employs TRBV28 and TRBJ1-1, with D maybe TRBD1 (5 bases). V was shortened by 2 bases and J by 8 bases, with 9 bases between the two germline ends. Per germline, CDR1 MDHEN and CDR2 SYDVKM. This CDR3 has 12 residues. CDR3 bases: TGTGCCAGCAGTTTACGGGGCGTAGAAGCTTTCTTT. It yields the protein CASSLRGVEAFF.

Only a few counts were recorded for this clonotype. The rearrangement links TRBV19 to TRBJ2-7; maybe TRBD2 (6 bases). The CDR3 is made up of 15 amino acids. V dropped 5 bases and J dropped 7 bases, with 21 bases sitting between them. Germline CDR1 LNHDA, CDR2 SQIVND (reference sequence). CDR3 coding DNA: TGTGCCAGTAGTCGGGACTCCCGAACGCAGTATGAGCAGTACGTC. This encodes CASSRDSRTQYEQYV.

The chain joins TRBV19 to TRBJ2-6, with no clear D. The germline gives CDR1 LNHDA, CDR2 SQIVND (reference sequence). CDR3 length: 15 amino acids. V was pared by 2 bases and J by 4 bases, with 9 bases between. The CDR3 DNA is TGTGCCAGTAGTATAAAAGGTCACGGGGCCAACGTCCTGACTTTC. Translated: CASSIKGHGANVLTF.

V usage is TRBV7-2 and J usage is TRBJ1-2; the match to TRBD1 covers 10 bases. The junction had 11 bases not matched to a gene; V was cut back by 3 bases and J by 4 bases. Per the germline V gene, CDR1 is SGHTA and CDR2 is FQGNSA. This CDR3 has 17 residues. CDR3 coding DNA: TGTGCCAGCAGCTTTCGACAGGGGGCGAATAATAGCTATGGCTACACCTTC. Amino acids: CASSFRQGANNSYGYTF.

This clonotype showed up just a few times. The chain uses TRBV11-3 and TRBJ1-2; D not certain. The CDR3 is made up of 16 amino acids. The germline V gene has CDR1 SGHNT and CDR2 YENEEA. Trimming removed 1 base at V and 0 bases at J, with 12 bases between. The CDR3 loop is CASSLGRMGANYGYTF. CDR3 DNA sequence: TGTGCCAGCAGCTTAGGGAGGATGGGAGCTAACTATGGCTACACCTTC.

This clonotype was counted only a few times. The V and J genes are TRBV28 and TRBJ2-7; TRBD1 or TRBD2 may be the D gene (5 bases each). Germline V gives CDR1 MDHEN, CDR2 SYDVKM. V lost 0 bases and J lost 7, with 10 bases in between. The CDR3 sequence is 13 residues long. CDR3 coding DNA: TGTGCCAGCAGTTTATGGGGGGTTGGGGAGCAGTACGTC. The encoded protein is CASSLWGVGEQYV.

There are a few counts of this clonotype. The rearrangement links TRBV4-1 to TRBJ2-1; perhaps TRBD1 as D (5 bases). The V and J ends lost 0 bases and 5 bases respectively, with 11 bases between them. This CDR3 comprises 15 residues. Germline CDR1 and CDR2: MGHRA and YSYEKL. CDR3 DNA sequence: TGCGCCAGCAGCCAAGATCCCGGCAGGGACAATGAGCAGTTCTTC. Translation gives CASSQDPGRDNEQFF.

The genes are TRBV10-3 and TRBJ2-3; D gene ambiguous. Per germline, CDR1 ENHRY and CDR2 SYGVKD. The CDR3 covers 13 residues. V lost 2 bases, J lost 1 base, and 4 bases lay in between. The CDR3 DNA follows: TGTGCCATCAGTGAGGGGGGCACAGATACGCAGTATTTT. It encodes CAISEGGTDTQYF.

The V and J genes are TRBV7-8 and TRBJ2-7, with 7 bases lining up with TRBD2. The germline CDR1 and CDR2 sequences are SGHVS and FQNEAQ. The V gene end was trimmed by 3 bases and the J gene end by 2 bases; junction bases not matched to a gene: 7. The CDR3 length is 15 residues. The CDR3 sequence: CASSFFGAGTYEQYF. The CDR3 DNA reads as TGTGCCAGCAGCTTCTTCGGAGCGGGAACCTACGAGCAGTACTTC.

This clonotype turned up a few times. The gene calls are TRBV6-5 and TRBJ2-2, with 7 bases aligning to TRBD1. The V gene's germline CDR1 is MNHEY and CDR2 SVGAGI. V gave up 6 bases and J gave up 1 base; unmatched junction bases: 5. The CDR3 extends over 15 amino acids. CDR3 loop: CASRGRTGNTGELFF. In DNA form, the CDR3 reads TGTGCCAGCAGAGGCCGGACAGGGAACACCGGGGAGCTGTTTTTT.

J is TRBJ2-7 and V is TRBV6-6; a possible D gene is TRBD1 (6 bases). V was pared by 0 bases and J by 5 bases, with 17 bases between. Germline V CDR1 and CDR2: MNHNY, SVGAGI (reference sequence). This CDR3 contains 16 residues. CDR3 in amino acids: CASSYSITGSGNEQYF. For the CDR3, the DNA is TGTGCCAGCAGTTACTCGATAACAGGGTCAGGGAACGAGCAGTACTTC.

The J gene is TRBJ1-4, the V gene TRBV11-2; no definite D call. V lost 5 bases and J 3 bases, leaving 16 bases between the germline ends. Germline V CDR1 and CDR2: SGHAT, FQNNGV. The CDR3 runs to 16 residues. The CDR3 reads CASSHPGWEANEKLFF. The CDR3 DNA reads as TGTGCCAGCAGCCACCCCGGGTGGGAGGCTAATGAAAAACTGTTTTTT.